The 15 T cell receptor beta chains reported below all come from one sample, sequenced in a study of blood T cells in healthy people across ages. Sample-barcoded 5' priming and a J-beta primer mix drove a second PCR of about 7 to 12 cycles. One entry per CDR3 protein results from TCRdb running MiXCR on the 5' RACE reads. The sample lists approximately 700,000 distinct CDR3 sequences; roughly 32% were seen once. Sequencing was done on a sample of blood. The source of these receptors is a woman older than 75 in good health.

On this clonotype: The junction departs from germline at one end; a sequencing error may be responsible. The J gene is TRBJ2-1, the V gene TRBV7-9; the match to TRBD1 covers 10 bases. CDR1 and CDR2 (germline): SEHNR, FQNEAQ (reference sequence). The CDR3 is made up of 14 amino acids. The CDR3 sequence: CASSLGTGDNEQVF. CDR3 in DNA: TGTGCCAGCAGCCTCGGGACAGGGGATAATGAGCAGGTCTTC.

This clonotype was recorded many times. The chain employs TRBV4-1 and TRBJ2-7; maybe TRBD1 (6 bases). V was clipped by 5 bases and J by 0 bases, with 17 bases between them. This CDR3 is built from 16 residues. The germline V gene encodes CDR1 MGHRA and CDR2 YSYEKL. The CDR3 reads CASSDTGTPGSYEQYF. The DNA for the CDR3 is TGCGCCAGCAGCGACACCGGGACACCGGGCTCCTACGAGCAGTACTTC.

This clonotype appeared many times. The chain has TRBV11-1 and TRBJ2-6, with D possibly being TRBD1 (6 bases). Germline CDR1 reads SGHAT; CDR2 reads FQDESV (reference sequence). V lost 6 bases and J 0 bases, leaving 18 bases between the germline ends. This CDR3 has 18 amino acids. The CDR3, as DNA: TGTGCCAGCAGGTGGGGCAGGGGCTCCATCTCTGGGGCCAACGTCCTGACTTTC. Protein: CASRWGRGSISGANVLTF.

This clonotype was observed many times. The chain joins TRBV7-2 to TRBJ2-3; 10 bases line up with TRBD2. The V segment lost 0 bases and the J segment 4 bases; nucleotides outside the gene matches: 7. The CDR3 contains 17 residues. CDR1 is SGHTA, CDR2 FQGNSA, per germline. The CDR3 is CASSLAPAGGPSDTQYF. The CDR3 nucleotides read TGTGCCAGCAGCTTAGCACCAGCGGGGGGGCCTTCAGATACGCAGTATTTT.

This clonotype was seen many times. The chain is built from TRBV20-1 and TRBJ1-2; TRBD1 is a possible D gene (6 bases). From germline, CDR1 is DFQATT and CDR2 SNEGSKA (reference sequence). Trimming cost V 4 bases and J 8 bases, with 14 bases left between them. CDR3 length: 12 amino acids. CDR3 in amino acids: CSATGDTGGYTF. The DNA of the CDR3 is TGCAGTGCTACAGGGGACACAGGAGGCTACACCTTC.

As regards this clonotype: This may stem from a read error, because a much larger clone lies one nucleotide away. V and J are TRBV12-3 or TRBV12-4 and TRBJ2-3; D is possibly TRBD1 (6 bases). Trimming left V 0 bases short and J 13 bases short, with 23 bases between. This CDR3 region has 16 residues. CDR3 residues: CASSLADRLSTDAEYF. The DNA for the CDR3 is TGTGCCAGCAGTTTAGCTGACAGGCTAAGCACAGATGCGGAGTATTTT.

This clonotype was detected many times. The gene calls are TRBV12-3 or TRBV12-4 and TRBJ2-5; 8 bases match TRBD2. The CDR3 is 13 amino acids. J gave up 1 base and V 8 bases, and 3 bases lay outside the gene matches. The CDR3 nucleotides read TGTGCCAGCCGGGAGGGACCCCAAGAGACCCAGTACTTC. Its translation is CASREGPQETQYF.

As concerns this clonotype: Since the CDR3 does not end with the conserved phenylalanine or tryptophan, this likely comes from a read error. The chain is built from TRBV23-1 and TRBJ2-3; D is possibly TRBD2 (7 bases). TRBV23-1 is known as an ORF, though its function is uncertain. Deletions cut 6 bases from V and 3 bases from J, with 16 bases between. The CDR3 length is 15 residues. The CDR3 DNA reads as TGCGCCAGCAGCCCTGCGGAGGGGGGGACAGATACGCAGTATTGT. Translated: CASSPAEGGTDTQYC.

The chain links TRBV20-1 to TRBJ1-2, with no clear D. The CDR3 contains 14 residues. Trimming cost V 0 bases and J 2 bases, with 10 bases left between them. CDR1 and CDR2 from the germline V gene are DFQATT and SNEGSKA (reference sequence). The CDR3 DNA sequence: TGCAGTGCTAGAGAGGGGTCGGCAAACTATGGCTACACCTTC. It codes for CSAREGSANYGYTF.

This clonotype occurred many times. The V and J genes are TRBV6-1 and TRBJ2-3; 11 bases line up with TRBD1. V lost 10 bases and J lost 4; bases outside the gene matches: 4. The CDR3 is 13 amino acids. Germline loops: CDR1 MNHNS, CDR2 SASEGT. CDR3 nucleotide sequence: TGTGCCACAGGACAGGGGGCTCCAGATACGCAGTATTTT. Translation gives CATGQGAPDTQYF.

This clonotype occurred many times. The chain couples TRBV27 to TRBJ1-6; no definite D call. Trimming cost V 3 bases and J 10 bases, with 10 bases left between them. In germline, CDR1 is MNHEY, CDR2 SMNVEV (reference sequence). The length of the CDR3 is 13 residues. The CDR3 reads CASSLALGSPLHF. The CDR3 DNA reads as TGTGCCAGCAGTTTGGCCCTTGGGTCACCCCTCCACTTT.

This clonotype was seen more than once but under ten times. CDR3 sequence: CASSESAGGVLGNEQFF. CDR3 coding DNA: TGTGCCAGCAGTGAATCGGCAGGGGGGGTATTGGGAAATGAGCAGTTCTTC. This chain uses TRBV25-1 with TRBJ2-1; D might be TRBD1 or TRBD2, each matching 7 bases. V lost 1 base and J 7 bases, leaving 20 bases between the germline ends. Looked up from germline, CDR1 is MGHDK and CDR2 is SYGVNS. The CDR3 contains 17 residues.

This clonotype was counted ten times or more. The chain combines TRBV20-1 with TRBJ2-2, with 9 bases matching TRBD1. Germline V gene sequence: CDR1 DFQATT, CDR2 SNEGSKA (reference sequence). V trimming: 4 bases; J trimming: 1 base; junction bases outside the gene matches: 7. There are 16 residues in the CDR3. The CDR3 loop reads CSATGDRAVNTGELFF. The CDR3 nucleotides are TGCAGTGCTACAGGGGACAGGGCGGTGAACACCGGGGAGCTGTTTTTT.

This clonotype was counted ten times or more. The chain uses TRBV29-1 and TRBJ1-5; no clear D. CDR3 length: 13 amino acids. With 3 bases removed from V and 6 bases from J, the gap between germline ends came to 12 bases. Germline values: CDR1 SQVTM, CDR2 ANQGSEA. The CDR3 DNA follows: TGCAGCGTTGAGCCAGCCCCGGGTCAGCCCCAGCATTTT. Its translation is CSVEPAPGQPQHF. Full variable domain (remainder filled in from reference TRBV29-1 and TRBJ1-5): SAVISQKPSRDICQRGTSLTIQCQVDSQVTMMFWYRQQPGQSLTLIATANQGSEATYESGFVIDKFPISRPNLTFSTLTVSNMSPEDSSIYLCSVEPAPGQPQHFGDGTRLSIL.

This clonotype has ten or more counts. The gene calls are TRBV5-5 and TRBJ2-7; D ambiguous. Germline V gene lookup returns CDR1 SGHKS and CDR2 YYEKEE (reference sequence). V lost 2 bases, J lost 5 bases, and 8 bases lay in between. This CDR3 region has 12 residues. The CDR3 here is CASSLRLDEQYF. DNA of the CDR3: TGTGCCAGCAGCTTAAGACTGGACGAGCAGTACTTC.